This T cell receptor (beta chain) comes out of a study of cytotoxic CD8 clonotypes in ibrutinib-treated CLL (dated by TCRdb to about 2021). Some background on the complete study: In this cohort, 15 patients were treatment-naive and approximately 10 were relapsed/refractory, while around 17 had unmutated IGHV. All remission and progressive disease samples were collected while patients were still receiving ibrutinib. Samples at response were collected after a median of about 12 months of treatment, with a range of roughly 6 to 40 months. Cryopreserved peripheral blood mononuclear cells were obtained prior to treatment, at the time of response, and at either disease progression or sustained remission. An average of approximately 260,000 productive templates and tens of thousands of productive rearrangements was obtained per sample. Longitudinal samples were obtainable from about 30% of the 86 participants in the trial. Partial responses were observed in 24 patients and complete responses in 2; after a median follow-up of 68 months, remission was maintained in approximately 15 patients and progression was observed in some twelve. General study outcomes and caveats: At ibrutinib response clonality went up, during sustained remission it held steady, and at progression it dropped back toward baseline. Baseline clonality exceeded that of age-matched healthy donors and correlated strongly with circulating CD8+ T-cell counts. Lymph node repertoires were not examined, and the timing of sampling was not matched between patients in sustained remission and those whose disease progressed. Public clonotypes were found to be uncommon and were observed to contract or remain stable during treatment; the increase in clonality was shown to reflect expansion of private clonotypes at ibrutinib response.

In the paper's terms, the time point label means: approximately 2 years on ibrutinib. For TCR beta library preparation, roughly 2.1 micrograms of genomic DNA were isolated from cryopreserved PBMCs. Longitudinal blood samples from CLL patients receiving ibrutinib monotherapy were subjected to high-throughput TCR beta sequencing. The patients took part in an open-label, single-center phase 2 trial of ibrutinib monotherapy. A MiSeq instrument was used for deep resolution sequencing, which targeted depths ranging from 1 in 1 million up to 1 in 200,000 T cells, with coverage averaging 10x for each clonotype. The immunoSEQ hsTCRB Kit was used to generate the TCR beta libraries. The study's own analysis went as follows. Data were analyzed with ImmunoSEQ Data Assistant and ImmunoSEQ Analyzer, with V, D and J genes assigned per IMGT definitions. Clonality was computed as one minus normalized Shannon entropy of productive rearrangement frequencies, ranging from 0 to 1. Public clonotype analysis was restricted to overrepresented clonotypes comprising at least 0.05% of each patient's repertoire. Some 12 age-matched healthy donor repertoires from immuneACCESS served as clonality controls. TCRdb holds this immuneACCESS table with in-frame rearrangements only. Some clones are missing; in checked studies, unresolved V genes explain under half, and the rest has no known cause. The DNA was the basis for D and trimming; V, J and clone size are from that table. The sample table records 130,000 or so clones; around 84% of these occur just once. Jointly, the top ten make up roughly 3.5% of the sample.

V and J are truncated by 5 bases and 2 bases respectively, leaving an intervening sequence of 13 bases. CDR1 SGHVS and CDR2 FNYEAQ were looked up in the germline V gene. Including the terminal cysteine and phenylalanine, the CDR3 comprises 15 residues. Only the CDR3 portion is preserved as DNA: 45 bases, with reading frame beginning at the first base. On this clone itself: No cognate antigen has been identified for it. No much larger clone is present one base from it, and per-base qualities are unavailable.

The TCR sequence derives from a human donor with chronic lymphocytic leukemia. The input for sequencing was PBMCs, taken after 24 months of ibrutinib treatment. The receptor chain draws on TRBV7-6 and TRBJ2-1, with TRBD1 perhaps the D gene, on 5 matching bases. The CDR3 reads CASSLRQSPYNEQFF. The base sequence is TGTGCCAGCAGCCTACGACAGAGCCCCTACAATGAGCAGTTCTTC.